One sample yielded the 4 T cell receptor beta chains listed below, sequenced in a study of blood T cell repertoires in COVID-19. Repertoires were generated with immunoSEQ multiplex PCR, while TCRdb's copy carries only in-frame clones and drops some. The top ten hold about 45% of the sample, which has tens of thousands of clones, around 81% seen once. Material for sequencing was peripheral blood. Receptor source: a man aged 80 or over with acute or convalescent COVID-19.

This chain uses TRBV29-1 with TRBJ2-5; D is perhaps TRBD1 (6 bases). The CDR3 consists of 14 residues. Deletions cut 3 bases from V and 5 bases from J, with 16 bases between. Germline CDR1 is SQVTM and CDR2 is ANQGSEA. The CDR3 here is CSVERAGVSETQYF. The DNA for the CDR3 is TGCAGCGTTGAGCGGGCAGGGGTGAGCGAGACCCAGTACTTC.

The rearrangement joins TRBV28 to TRBJ1-1; 7 bases map to TRBD1. Germline V gene sequence: CDR1 MDHEN, CDR2 SYDVKM. The CDR3 spans 16 residues. The V segment lost 1 base and the J segment 4 bases; nucleotides outside the gene matches: 9. Here the CDR3 DNA reads TGTGCCAGCAGTTTATTAACAGGGGCAGTGGCCACTGAAGCTTTCTTT. This codes for CASSLLTGAVATEAFF.

J is TRBJ2-3 and V is TRBV5-1; 9 bases are a match to TRBD1. This CDR3 is built from 14 residues. CDR1 and CDR2 from the germline V gene are SGHRS and YFSETQ. After removal of 3 bases from V and 6 bases from J, the junction contained 5 bases not matched to a gene. Written as DNA, the CDR3 is TGCGCCAGCAGCTCGGGACAGGGTAGCGATACGCAGTATTTT. This gives the protein CASSSGQGSDTQYF.

The rearrangement joins TRBV19 to TRBJ1-4, with D maybe TRBD1 (5 bases). Trimming shortened V by 11 bases and J by 3 bases, and 13 bases separated the two germline ends. Looked up from germline, CDR1 is LNHDA and CDR2 is SQIVND (reference sequence). The CDR3 sequence is 13 residues long. Here the CDR3 reads CASRQIPNEKLFF. CDR3 bases: TGTGCCTCCCGACAGATCCCTAATGAAAAACTGTTTTTT.